This T cell receptor beta chain was captured in a study of T cell repertoires in ileal Crohn's disease. Indicated time point: neoterminal ileum biopsy at postoperative endoscopy, about 6 months after surgery. Method: immunoSEQ multiplex PCR; TCRdb's copy keeps in-frame clones and lacks some. The data hold roughly 9,200 clones, with 79% observed a single time. CDR3 length: 18 amino acids. Germline values: CDR1 SNHLY, CDR2 FYNNEI. The specimen was ileal tissue. The source is an adult with Crohn's disease. This chain joins TRBV2 and TRBJ2-5, with 14 bases fitting TRBD2. The J call is uncertain, as TRBJ2-7 better fits the DNA end. CDR3 region: CASSWTSGRPTSAYEQYF. The DNA of the CDR3 is TGTGCCAGCAGCTGGACTAGCGGGAGGCCGACTTCTGCCTACGAGCAGTACTTC.